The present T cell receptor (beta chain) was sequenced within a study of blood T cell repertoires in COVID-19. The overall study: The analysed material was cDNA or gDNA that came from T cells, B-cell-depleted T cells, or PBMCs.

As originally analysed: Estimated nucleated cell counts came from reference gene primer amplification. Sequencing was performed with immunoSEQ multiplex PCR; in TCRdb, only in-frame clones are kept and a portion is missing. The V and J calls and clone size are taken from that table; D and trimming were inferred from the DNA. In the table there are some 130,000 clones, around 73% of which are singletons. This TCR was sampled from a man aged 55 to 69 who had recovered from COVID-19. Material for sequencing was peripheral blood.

In DNA form, the CDR3 reads TGTGCCAGCAGCCAAGATATCGGCGAGCAGTACTTC. Its translation is CASSQDIGEQYF. The chain has TRBV4-2 and TRBJ2-7; D uncertain. Germline assignment: CDR1 LGHNA and CDR2 YNFKEQ. V was shortened by 0 bases and J by 6 bases, with 6 bases between the two germline ends. The CDR3 contains 12 residues.